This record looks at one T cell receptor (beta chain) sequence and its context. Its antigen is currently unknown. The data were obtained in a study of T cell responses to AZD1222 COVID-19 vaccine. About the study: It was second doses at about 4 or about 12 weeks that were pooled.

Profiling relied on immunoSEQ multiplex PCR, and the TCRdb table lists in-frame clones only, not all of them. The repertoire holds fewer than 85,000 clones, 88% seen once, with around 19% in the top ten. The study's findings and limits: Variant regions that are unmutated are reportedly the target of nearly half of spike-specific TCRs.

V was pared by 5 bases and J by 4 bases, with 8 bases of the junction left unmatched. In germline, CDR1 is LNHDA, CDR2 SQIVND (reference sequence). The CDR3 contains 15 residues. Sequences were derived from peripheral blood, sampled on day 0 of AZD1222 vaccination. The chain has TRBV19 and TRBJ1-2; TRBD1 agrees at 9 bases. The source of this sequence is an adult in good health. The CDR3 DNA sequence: TGTGCCAGTAGTTTACAGGGGGCGTCGAGCTATGGCTACACCTTC. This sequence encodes CASSLQGASSYGYTF.